This TCR beta chain was profiled in a study of blood T cell repertoires in COVID-19. Study-wide background: There were acute and convalescent COVID-19 samples, and they came from the United States, Italy and Spain. The analysed material was cDNA or gDNA that came from T cells, B-cell-depleted T cells, or PBMCs.

Trimming stripped 9 bases from V and 0 bases from J, with 10 bases between. The CDR3 has 13 amino acids. CDR1 LNHDA and CDR2 SQIVND come from the germline V gene (reference sequence). Sequenced by immunoSEQ multiplex PCR; TCRdb stores in-frame clones only, minus some. The sample lists some 270,000 clones, just under 90% occurring once. The sequencing input was PBMCs or T cells enriched from blood (not recorded which). V is TRBV19 and J is TRBJ2-3, with D tentatively TRBD2 (6 bases). The sequence was obtained from a woman aged 30 to 39 with acute COVID-19. The CDR3 here is CASRDSSTDTQYF. The CDR3 DNA reads as TGTGCCAGCCGGGACTCGAGCACAGATACGCAGTATTTT.